The next 14 T cell receptor beta chains were all read from a single sample in a study of shared clonotypes between healthy human individuals. Naive CD8 cells comprised CD45RO-negative, CCR7-positively selected cells, excluding terminally differentiated effector memory CD45RA+ cells. Sequenced by immunoSEQ multiplex PCR; TCRdb stores in-frame clones only, minus some. The table records roughly 590,000 clones, roughly 96% of them present only once. Material: naive CD8+ T cells sorted from blood. Receptors originate from a woman in her twenties or thirties in good health.

This chain uses TRBV18 with TRBJ2-1; 9 bases match TRBD2. The CDR3 totals 17 residues. The V gene's germline CDR1 is KGHSH and CDR2 LQKENI. V shed 0 bases and J 6 bases; nucleotides not matched to a gene: 9. For the CDR3, the DNA is TGTGCCAGCTCACCACCTAAAGGGACTAGCACGTTCAATGAGCAGTTCTTC. This gives the protein CASSPPKGTSTFNEQFF.

The J gene is TRBJ2-3, the V gene TRBV7-9; no clear D. Per germline, CDR1 SEHNR and CDR2 FQNEAQ (reference sequence). The V end was cut by 3 bases, the J end by 1 base, with 14 bases between. The CDR3 consists of 16 residues. The CDR3 sequence: CASSFGFPSGTDTQYF. DNA for the CDR3: TGTGCCAGCAGCTTTGGCTTCCCCTCTGGCACAGATACGCAGTATTTT.

Only a few counts were recorded for this clone. The J gene is TRBJ1-1, the V gene TRBV5-1; a possible D gene is TRBD1 (5 bases). The CDR3 extends over 13 amino acids. V was cut by 5 bases and J by 2 bases, with 10 bases left in between. Germline V gene data show CDR1 as SGHRS and CDR2 as YFSETQ. The CDR3 spells CASSIWGNTEAFF. CDR3 nucleotide sequence: TGCGCCAGCAGTATCTGGGGCAACACTGAAGCTTTCTTT.

The chain carries TRBV27 and TRBJ1-5, with 9 bases lining up with TRBD1. After removal of 5 bases from V and 7 bases from J, the junction contained 12 bases not matched to a gene. CDR3 length: 16 amino acids. CDR1 and CDR2 from the germline V gene are MNHEY and SMNVEV (reference sequence). CDR3 amino acids: CASSPGPGTGIQPQHF. CDR3 coding DNA: TGTGCCAGCAGTCCCGGCCCCGGGACAGGGATCCAGCCCCAGCATTTT.

The V call is TRBV27, the J call TRBJ1-1, with D unclear. Per the germline V gene, CDR1 is MNHEY and CDR2 is SMNVEV (reference sequence). CDR3 length: 15 residues. Trimming cost V 0 bases and J 3 bases, with 11 bases left between them. The CDR3 sequence is CASSLSQLGDTEAFF. The DNA for the CDR3 is TGTGCCAGCAGTTTATCCCAACTCGGGGACACTGAAGCTTTCTTT.

The chain links TRBV2 to TRBJ1-1, with D tentatively TRBD1 (6 bases). Germline V lookup: CDR1 SNHLY, CDR2 FYNNEI. The CDR3 runs 14 residues. V lost 6 bases to trimming and J lost 4 bases, with 15 bases between them. CDR3 DNA: TGTGCCAGCAGCCCGGGGGGCTCTCCCACTGAAGCTTTCTTT. Translation: CASSPGGSPTEAFF.

This clone came up once. This chain uses TRBV19 with TRBJ1-1, with 7 bases lining up with TRBD1. The CDR3 is 15 residues long. V shed 6 bases and J 4 bases; nucleotides not matched to a gene: 11. Germline CDR1 LNHDA, CDR2 SQIVND (reference sequence). The CDR3 nucleotides are TGTGCCAGTAGCCTTGACAGGGAGTCTTTCACTGAAGCTTTCTTT. Translated, it gives CASSLDRESFTEAFF.

This rearrangement joins TRBV6-1 to TRBJ2-1, with 8 bases lining up with TRBD2. The CDR3 is made up of 14 amino acids. The junction had 3 bases not matched to a gene; V was cut back by 3 bases and J by 5 bases. Germline values: CDR1 MNHNS, CDR2 SASEGT. The CDR3 DNA is TGTGCCAGCAGTGAGTGGACTAGCAACAATGAGCAGTTCTTC. Its protein is CASSEWTSNNEQFF.

The gene calls are TRBV11-2 and TRBJ2-3; 13 positions agree with TRBD2. The V and J ends lost 4 bases and 0 bases, in that order; junction bases with no gene match: 1. The CDR3 loop spans 16 amino acids. CDR1 is SGHAT, CDR2 FQNNGV, per germline. The DNA of the CDR3 is TGTGCCAGCAGCTGGGGACTAGCGGGGAGCACAGATACGCAGTATTTT. Amino acids: CASSWGLAGSTDTQYF.

CDR3 in DNA: TGTGCCAGCAGTACGACTAGCGGGATTTACGAGCAGTACTTC. It codes for CASSTTSGIYEQYF. V usage is TRBV27 and J usage is TRBJ2-7, with TRBD2 identical over 11 bases. V dropped 5 bases and J dropped 4; count of bases not matched to a gene: 4. The germline gives CDR1 MNHEY, CDR2 SMNVEV (reference sequence). This CDR3 region has 14 residues.

The rearrangement uses TRBV29-1 and TRBJ2-7, with D tentatively TRBD1 (5 bases). CDR1 is SQVTM and CDR2 is ANQGSEA in the germline V gene. V lost 3 bases and J 5 bases, leaving 11 bases between the germline ends. The CDR3 has 12 amino acids. The chain's CDR3 is CSVEGLRHEQYF. The DNA for the CDR3 is TGCAGCGTTGAGGGGCTTCGTCACGAGCAGTACTTC.

This chain uses TRBV5-1 with TRBJ2-3, with TRBD2 matching 12 bases. J was trimmed by 4 bases and V by 3 bases; bases with no gene match: 15. The CDR3 is 19 amino acids. Looked up from germline, CDR1 is SGHRS and CDR2 is YFSETQ. The CDR3 protein is CASSSPLAGGPRKADTQYF. As DNA, the CDR3 is TGCGCCAGCAGCTCACCTCTAGCGGGAGGGCCACGGAAGGCAGATACGCAGTATTTT.

This clone occurred once. The chain recombines TRBV5-4 with TRBJ2-3; D is unclear. This CDR3 has 17 amino acids. V lost 4 bases and J lost 2, with 20 bases in between. Germline V CDR1 and CDR2: SGHNT, YYREEE (reference sequence). The CDR3 nucleotides are TGTGCCAGCAGCCTGCCTTTAGTCTCTCCCGTCACAGATACGCAGTATTTT. Its translation is CASSLPLVSPVTDTQYF.

The V gene is TRBV5-1, the J gene TRBJ2-3; no definite D call. The CDR3 sequence is 14 residues long. The V end was cut by 2 bases, the J end by 3 bases, with 10 bases between. The germline V gene encodes CDR1 SGHRS and CDR2 YFSETQ. The CDR3 nucleotides are TGCGCCAGCAGCTTTAGTTCGCAAACAGATACGCAGTATTTT. Translated: CASSFSSQTDTQYF.